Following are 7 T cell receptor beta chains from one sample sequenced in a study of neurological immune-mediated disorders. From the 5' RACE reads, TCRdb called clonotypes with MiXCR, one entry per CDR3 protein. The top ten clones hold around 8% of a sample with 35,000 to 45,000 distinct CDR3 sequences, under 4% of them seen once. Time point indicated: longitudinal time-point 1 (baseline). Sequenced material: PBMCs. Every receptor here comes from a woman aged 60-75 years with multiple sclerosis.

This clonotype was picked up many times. CDR3 amino acids: CSAGDTMNTEAFF. In DNA, the CDR3 is TGCAGTGCTGGGGACACCATGAACACTGAAGCTTTCTTT. The V call is TRBV20-1, the J call TRBJ1-1; a weak D match, TRBD1 (6 bases). The CDR3 contains 13 residues. The V and J ends lost 5 bases and 0 bases respectively, with 10 bases between them. Germline CDR1 and CDR2: DFQATT and SNEGSKA (reference sequence).

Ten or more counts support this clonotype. This CDR3 is CASRIRDSTSYEQYF. The CDR3 coding sequence is TGCGCCAGCAGGATCCGGGACAGCACCTCCTACGAGCAGTACTTC. The chain couples TRBV5-1 to TRBJ2-7; TRBD1 agrees at 7 bases. This CDR3 is built from 15 residues. From germline, CDR1 is SGHRS and CDR2 YFSETQ. V was pared by 5 bases and J by 0 bases, with 8 bases of the junction left unmatched.

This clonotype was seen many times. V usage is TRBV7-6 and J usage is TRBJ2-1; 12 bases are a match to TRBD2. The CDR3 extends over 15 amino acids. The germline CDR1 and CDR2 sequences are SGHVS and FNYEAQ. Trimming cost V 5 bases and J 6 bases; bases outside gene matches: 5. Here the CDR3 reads CASSRGLAGLNEQFF. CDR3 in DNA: TGTGCCAGCAGCAGAGGACTAGCGGGGCTCAATGAGCAGTTCTTC.

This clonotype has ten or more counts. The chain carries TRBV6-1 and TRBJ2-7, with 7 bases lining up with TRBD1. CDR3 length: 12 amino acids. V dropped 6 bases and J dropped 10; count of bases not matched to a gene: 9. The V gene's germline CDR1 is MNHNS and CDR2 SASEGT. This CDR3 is CASRTGTAGQYF. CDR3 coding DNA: TGTGCCAGCAGGACCGGGACAGCCGGTCAGTACTTC.

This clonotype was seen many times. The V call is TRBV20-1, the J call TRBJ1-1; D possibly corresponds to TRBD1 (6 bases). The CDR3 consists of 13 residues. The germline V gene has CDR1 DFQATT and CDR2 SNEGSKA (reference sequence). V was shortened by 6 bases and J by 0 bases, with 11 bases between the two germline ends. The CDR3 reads CSAPGEVNTEAFF. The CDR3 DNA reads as TGCAGTGCCCCAGGGGAAGTGAACACTGAAGCTTTCTTT.

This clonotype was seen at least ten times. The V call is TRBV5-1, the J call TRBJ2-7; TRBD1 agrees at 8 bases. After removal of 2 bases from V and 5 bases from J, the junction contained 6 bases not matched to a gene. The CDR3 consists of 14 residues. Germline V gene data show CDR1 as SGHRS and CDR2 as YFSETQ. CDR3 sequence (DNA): TGCGCCAGCAGCTTAAGACAGGGGAGCGACGAGCAGTACTTC. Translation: CASSLRQGSDEQYF.

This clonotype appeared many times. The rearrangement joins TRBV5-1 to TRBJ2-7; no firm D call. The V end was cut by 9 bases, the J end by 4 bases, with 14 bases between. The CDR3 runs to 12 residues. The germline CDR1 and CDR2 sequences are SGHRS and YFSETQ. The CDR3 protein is CAIITAGYEQYF. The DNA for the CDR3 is TGCGCCATCATAACCGCAGGATACGAGCAGTACTTC.